A single sample is the source of the 15 T cell receptor beta chains below, sequenced in a study of tumor and adjacent non-tumor tissue in lung cancer. A modified ARM-PCR protocol with three rounds of nested PCR amplified TCRbeta. From the multiplex PCR reads, TCRdb called clonotypes with MiXCR, one entry per CDR3 protein. The data show over 100,000 distinct CDR3 sequences, 60% to 80% seen once. The template was RNA from unsorted bulk tissue. The normal lung tissue was taken more than 3 cm from the tumor edge. Sample: distant non-tumor lung tissue. The source is a man in his 60s with non-small cell lung cancer.

To note about this clonotype: One end of the junction is discordant with germline, which a read error may explain. This chain uses TRBV4-1 with TRBJ1-5; D is unclear. The CDR3 totals 15 residues. Germline values: CDR1 MGHRA, CDR2 YSYEKL. CDR3 residues: CASSQDQNSYQPQHF. CDR3 DNA: TGCGCCAGCAGCCAAGATCAGAATAGCTATCAGCCCCAGCATTTT.

In the case of this clonotype: A read error may explain this, as a much larger clone is one base away. V and J are TRBV7-9 and TRBJ2-3; 7 nucleotides align to TRBD1. The germline V gene encodes CDR1 SEHNR and CDR2 FQNEAQ (reference sequence). The CDR3 consists of 14 residues. V was clipped by 2 bases and J by 11 bases; unmatched bases: 10. CDR3 sequence reads: CASSLLGGTVRQYF. In nucleotides, the CDR3 is TGTGCCAGCAGCTTATTAGGGGGCACAGTTAGGCAGTATTTT.

Note on this clonotype: At one of its ends the junction is not consistent with the germline gene, which may arise from a read error. The gene calls are TRBV20-1 and TRBJ1-6, with 8 bases aligning to TRBD1. This CDR3 comprises 15 residues. The germline CDR1 and CDR2 sequences are DFQATT and SNEGSKA (reference sequence). CDR3 amino acids: CSATQGVKDNSPLRF. CDR3 DNA sequence: TGCAGTGCAACACAGGGGGTTAAAGATAATTCACCCCTCCGCTTT.

The chain couples TRBV28 to TRBJ1-5; D may be TRBD1 (5 bases). CDR3 length: 17 amino acids. Trimming stripped 6 bases from V and 1 base from J, with 19 bases between. CDR1 is MDHEN, CDR2 SYDVKM, per germline. The CDR3 nucleotides are TGTGCCAGCAGCTGGGGTAGTAGGGGTAAAAGCAATCAGCCCCAGCATTTT. This translates into CASSWGSRGKSNQPQHF.

With respect to this clonotype: A read error may produce the germline difference seen at one junction end. This chain joins TRBV6-1 and TRBJ2-1; 7 bases are shared with TRBD2. CDR3 length: 15 residues. Germline V gene data show CDR1 as MNHNS and CDR2 as SASEGT. The DNA for the CDR3 is TGTACCAGCAGGGTTAAGACTAGCAGCTACAATGAGCAGTTCTTC. Amino acid sequence: CTSRVKTSSYNEQFF.

This clonotype was detected many times. This chain uses TRBV5-4 with TRBJ1-2, with TRBD1 identical over 7 bases. The CDR3 totals 15 residues. Germline CDR1 is SGHNT and CDR2 is YYREEE (reference sequence). The trim removed 2 bases at V and 4 bases at J, leaving 8 bases unmatched. CDR3 region: CASSLDRAYVYGYTF. CDR3 coding DNA: TGTGCCAGCAGCTTAGACAGGGCTTACGTCTATGGCTACACCTTC.

A note on this clonotype: This could be a read error, since a much larger clone is one nucleotide away. The rearrangement uses TRBV7-9 and TRBJ2-2; perhaps TRBD1 as D (5 bases). CDR3 length equals 12 residues. V dropped 3 bases and J dropped 7 bases, with 6 bases sitting between them. Germline CDR1 is SEHNR and CDR2 is FQNEAQ (reference sequence). The CDR3 here is CASSLQGGELFF. In DNA form, the CDR3 reads TGTGCCAGCAGCTTGCAGGGCGGGGAGCTGTTTTTT.

This clonotype occurred many times. The chain has TRBV5-4 and TRBJ2-1, with D possibly matching TRBD2 (6 bases). The CDR3 has 14 amino acids. Germline CDR1 and CDR2: SGHNT and YYREEE (reference sequence). The V end lost 4 bases, the J end lost 4 bases, and 12 bases lay between the germline ends. CDR3 amino acids: CASSPGTAYNEQFF. CDR3 bases: TGTGCCAGCAGCCCGGGGACTGCTTACAATGAGCAGTTCTTC.

On this clonotype: A much larger clone is a single base away; this may be a read error. Lacking the conserved final phenylalanine or tryptophan, this CDR3 likely reflects a read error. This chain links TRBV6-5 with TRBJ2-1; 9 bases line up with TRBD1. The germline V gene has CDR1 MNHEY and CDR2 SVGAGI. There are 14 residues in the CDR3. Trimming took 8 bases from V and 5 from J; bases not matched to a gene: 7. The CDR3 coding sequence is TGTGCCAGCTGTTGGGGACAGGGAAACAATGAGCAGTTCATC. Its protein is CASCWGQGNNEQFI.

As regards this clonotype: A read error may be the cause here, since a much bigger clone is one base away. The rearrangement links TRBV6-5 to TRBJ2-7, with a tentative D call TRBD1 (6 bases). V gave up 6 bases and J gave up 0 bases, with 12 bases separating them. Looked up from germline, CDR1 is MNHEY and CDR2 is SVGAGI. This CDR3 spans 14 amino acids. The CDR3 DNA reads as TGTGCCAGCAGCCAGACAGGAGCCTCCTACGAGCAGTACTTC. Translating gives CASSQTGASYEQYF.

This clonotype was seen ten or more times. The rearrangement joins TRBV12-3 or TRBV12-4 to TRBJ1-2; no firm D call. The CDR3 is 14 amino acids. The V end was cut by 5 bases, the J end by 1 base, with 11 bases between. DNA for the CDR3: TGTGCCAGCAGTAGGAACAGCTATAACTATGGCTACACCTTC. Translating gives CASSRNSYNYGYTF.

Only one count was recorded for this clonotype. One junction end disagrees with the germline gene, perhaps due to a read error. The V call is TRBV29-1, the J call TRBJ2-7; TRBD1 agrees at 9 bases. This CDR3 has 15 amino acids. Germline CDR1 and CDR2: SQVTM and ANQGSEA. CDR3 in amino acids: CSVLGPGQGFHEQYF. In DNA, the CDR3 is TGTAGCGTTCTTGGGCCGGGACAGGGATTCCACGAGCAGTACTTC.

This clonotype was seen only a few times. A much larger clone is a single base away; this may be a read error. V and J are TRBV29-1 and TRBJ1-2; D unclear. The CDR3 has 14 amino acids. Germline assignment: CDR1 SQVTM and CDR2 ANQGSEA. V was cut by 1 base and J by 8 bases, with 17 bases left in between. CDR3 region: CSVEVGSGEEGYTF. The CDR3 nucleotides are TGCAGCGTTGAAGTTGGGTCCGGGGAGGAGGGCTACACCTTC.

This clonotype was recorded once. A junction end diverges from the germline sequence, so it may reflect a read error. The V gene is TRBV11-2, the J gene TRBJ2-7, with D possibly being TRBD1 (5 bases). CDR1 is SGHAT and CDR2 is FQNNGV in the germline V gene. The CDR3 totals 14 residues. This chain's CDR3 is CAGSLEGAKCEQYF. CDR3 coding DNA: TGTGCCGGCAGCTTAGAAGGGGCCAAATGCGAGCAGTACTTC.

In regard to this clonotype: This could be a read error, since a much larger clone is one nucleotide away. The V and J genes are TRBV24-1 and TRBJ2-1; no reliable D call. Germline V lookup: CDR1 KGHDR, CDR2 SFDVKD. The CDR3 consists of 15 residues. V shed 4 bases and J shed 3 bases, with 12 bases lying between them. The CDR3 DNA is TGTGCCACCAGTGAACCCAACGGAGACTACAATGAGCAGTTCTTC. Protein product: CATSEPNGDYNEQFF.